This note documents a single T cell receptor (beta chain) sequence. Its target is unknown. V was trimmed by 6 bases and J by 1 base, leaving 15 bases between them. There are 15 residues in the CDR3. CDR1 MNHEY and CDR2 SMNVEV come from the germline V gene (reference sequence). Produced via immunoSEQ multiplex PCR; TCRdb's table is partial and in-frame only. The sample carries 150,000 to 200,000 clones, 85% recorded once. The data were obtained in a study of cytomegalovirus exposure and HLA in healthy donors. Findings and limits, study-wide: The classifier, whose performance was assessed in both the original and validation cohorts, reportedly diagnosed cytomegalovirus status with high specificity and sensitivity. The study recorded around 160 TCR beta chains that were cytomegalovirus-associated.

The genes are TRBV27 and TRBJ1-1; possible D gene TRBD1, 6 bases. The TCR comes from a young man in good health and CMV-seropositive. The specimen was PBMCs. The CDR3 is CASRLPGGANTEAFF. The DNA for the CDR3 is TGTGCCAGCAGGCTACCGGGGGGCGCGAACACTGAAGCTTTCTTT.